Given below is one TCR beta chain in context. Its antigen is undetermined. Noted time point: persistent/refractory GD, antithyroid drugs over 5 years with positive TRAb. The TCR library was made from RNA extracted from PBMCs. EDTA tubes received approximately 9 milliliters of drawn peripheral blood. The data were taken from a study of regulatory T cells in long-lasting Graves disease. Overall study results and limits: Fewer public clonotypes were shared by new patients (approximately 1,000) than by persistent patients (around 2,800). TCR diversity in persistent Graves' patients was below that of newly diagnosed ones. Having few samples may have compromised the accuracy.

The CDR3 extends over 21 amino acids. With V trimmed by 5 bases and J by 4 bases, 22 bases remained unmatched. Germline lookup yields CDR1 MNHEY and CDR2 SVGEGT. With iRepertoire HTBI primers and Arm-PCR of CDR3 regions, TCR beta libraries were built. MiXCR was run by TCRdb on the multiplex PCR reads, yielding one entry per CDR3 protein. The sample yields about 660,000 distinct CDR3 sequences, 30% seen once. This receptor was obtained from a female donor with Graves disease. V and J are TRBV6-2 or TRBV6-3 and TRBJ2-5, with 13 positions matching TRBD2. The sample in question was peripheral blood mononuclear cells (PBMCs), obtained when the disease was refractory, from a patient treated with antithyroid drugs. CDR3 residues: CASSPKSFGLAGDGARETQYF. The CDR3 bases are TGTGCCAGCAGTCCCAAAAGTTTTGGACTAGCGGGGGACGGGGCGAGAGAGACCCAGTACTTC.